The rows below give T cell receptor beta chains drawn from one sample of a study of blood T cell repertoires in COVID-19. The assay was immunoSEQ multiplex PCR, and TCRdb's table has in-frame clones only and misses some. Of 310,000 or so clones in the sample, over 75% are singletons; the top ten hold 1%. The sample comprised peripheral blood. These receptor sequences come from a man aged 50 to 59 with active or convalescent COVID-19. Both conserved end residues are part of each CDR3. D genes are given only for firm matches. Rows give clone size only sometimes, using once, few, many, or a class for an expanded clone.

.,.,TRBV7-2,TRBJ1-1,CASSYVPGDTEAFF,TGTGCCAGCAGCTACGTGCCGGGAGACACTGAAGCTTTCTTT
once,.,TRBV6-5,TRBJ1-1,CASSSGWQNTEAFF,TGTGCCAGCAGTTCGGGGTGGCAGAACACTGAAGCTTTCTTT
.,TRBD2,TRBV18,TRBJ2-7,CASSPPKAGEEREQYF,TGTGCCAGCTCACCACCGAAAGCGGGAGAGGAACGCGAGCAGTACTTC
.,.,TRBV25-1,TRBJ1-2,CASSEWGVAPSNYGYTF,TGTGCCAGCAGTGAATGGGGGGTGGCCCCATCTAACTATGGCTACACCTTC
.,.,TRBV4-3,TRBJ2-7,CASSQELQGSYEQYF,TGCGCCAGCAGCCAGGAATTACAGGGCTCCTACGAGCAGTACTTC
.,.,TRBV9,TRBJ2-1,CASTPAGSSYNEQFF,TGTGCCAGCACCCCGGCGGGGTCCTCCTACAATGAGCAGTTCTTC
once,TRBD1,TRBV5-8,TRBJ1-2,CASSLGTGVGYTF,TGTGCCAGCAGCTTGGGGACAGGGGTCGGCTACACCTTC
.,TRBD1,TRBV10-3,TRBJ2-7,CAISDYQGTASYEQYF,TGTGCCATCAGTGACTATCAGGGGACAGCCTCCTACGAGCAGTACTTC
.,.,TRBV19,TRBJ2-1,CASRPGAGSSYNEQFF,TGTGCCAGTAGGCCCGGTGCGGGGAGCTCCTACAATGAGCAGTTCTTC
.,TRBD2,TRBV5-1,TRBJ2-2,CASSSRTSGVGNTGELFF,TGCGCCAGCAGCTCAAGGACTAGCGGGGTCGGGAACACCGGGGAGCTGTTTTTT
.,.,TRBV5-8,TRBJ2-1,CASRVYSSDEQFF,TGTGCCAGCAGGGTTTACAGTTCAGATGAGCAGTTCTTC
.,TRBD1,TRBV6-5,TRBJ1-1,CASITGAQGAFF,TGTGCCAGCATTACAGGGGCTCAGGGAGCTTTCTTT
.,.,TRBV5-4,TRBJ1-2,CASSPFRDSYGYTF,TGTGCCAGCAGCCCCTTCCGGGACTCCTATGGCTACACCTTC
.,.,TRBV6-1,TRBJ1-3,CASSESGGSGNTIYF,TGTGCCAGCAGTGAAAGCGGAGGGTCAGGAAACACCATATATTTT
.,.,TRBV7-2,TRBJ2-7,CASSLAAGMDLYEQYF,TGTGCCAGCAGCTTAGCCGCCGGGATGGACCTCTACGAGCAGTACTTC
.,TRBD1,TRBV6-2/TRBV6-3,TRBJ1-5,CASSYLPGQGGNQPQHF,TGTGCCAGCAGTTACTTACCCGGACAGGGCGGCAATCAGCCCCAGCATTTT
.,.,TRBV5-1,TRBJ1-2,CASSLGGDDGYTF,TGCGCCAGCAGCTTGGGGGGCGATGATGGCTACACCTTC
.,.,TRBV4-3,TRBJ1-5,CASSRGDISDQPQHF,TGCGCCAGCAGCCGAGGGGACATATCGGATCAGCCCCAGCATTTT
once,TRBD1,TRBV28,TRBJ1-2,CASSFPGDSYGYTF,TGTGCCAGCAGTTTCCCAGGGGACAGCTATGGCTACACCTTC
.,TRBD2,TRBV7-3,TRBJ2-1,CASSRIGGGSSYNEQFF,TGTGCCAGCAGCCGGATTGGGGGAGGGAGCTCCTACAATGAGCAGTTCTTC
.,TRBD2,TRBV6-5,TRBJ2-7,CASSRTSGPTYEQYF,TGTGCCAGCAGCCGGACTAGCGGGCCTACCTACGAGCAGTACTTC
.,.,TRBV7-3,TRBJ1-4,CASSLATTGRENEKLFF,TGTGCCAGCAGCTTAGCTACGACAGGCAGGGAAAATGAAAAACTGTTTTTT
.,TRBD2,TRBV29-1,TRBJ2-2,CSVRVTSAANTGELFF,TGCAGCGTTCGAGTCACTAGCGCTGCGAACACCGGGGAGCTGTTTTTT